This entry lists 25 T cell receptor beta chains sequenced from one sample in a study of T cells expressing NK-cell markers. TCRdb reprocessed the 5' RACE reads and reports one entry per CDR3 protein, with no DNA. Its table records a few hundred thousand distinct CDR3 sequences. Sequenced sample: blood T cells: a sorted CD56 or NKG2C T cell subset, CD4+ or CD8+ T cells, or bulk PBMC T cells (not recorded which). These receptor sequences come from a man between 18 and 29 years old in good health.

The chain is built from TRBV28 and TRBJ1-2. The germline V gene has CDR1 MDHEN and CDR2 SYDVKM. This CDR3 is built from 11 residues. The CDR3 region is CASSGLYGYTF.

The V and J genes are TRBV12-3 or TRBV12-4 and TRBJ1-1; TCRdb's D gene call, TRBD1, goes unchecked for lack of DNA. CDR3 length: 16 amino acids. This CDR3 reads CASSPKQTGVDGRAFF.

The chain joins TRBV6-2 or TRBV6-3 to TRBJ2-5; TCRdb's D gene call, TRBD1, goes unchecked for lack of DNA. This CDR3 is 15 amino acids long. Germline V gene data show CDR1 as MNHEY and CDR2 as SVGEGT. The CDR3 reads CASSYAGGASETQYF.

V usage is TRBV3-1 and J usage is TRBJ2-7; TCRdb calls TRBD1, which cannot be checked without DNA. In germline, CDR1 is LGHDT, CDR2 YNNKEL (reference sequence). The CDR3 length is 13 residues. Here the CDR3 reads CASSQDRGEEQYF.

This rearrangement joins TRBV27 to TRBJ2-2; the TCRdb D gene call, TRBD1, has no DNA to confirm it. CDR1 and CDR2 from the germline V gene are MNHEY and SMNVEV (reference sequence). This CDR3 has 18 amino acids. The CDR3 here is CASSRNIMGTGGRGELFF.

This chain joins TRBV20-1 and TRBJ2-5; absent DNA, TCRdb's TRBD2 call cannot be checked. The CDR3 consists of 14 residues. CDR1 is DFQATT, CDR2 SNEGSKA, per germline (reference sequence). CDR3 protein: CSASSSGLVETQYF.

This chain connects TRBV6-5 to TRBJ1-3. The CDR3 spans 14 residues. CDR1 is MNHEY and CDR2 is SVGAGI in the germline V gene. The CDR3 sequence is CASSYGTRGNTIYF.

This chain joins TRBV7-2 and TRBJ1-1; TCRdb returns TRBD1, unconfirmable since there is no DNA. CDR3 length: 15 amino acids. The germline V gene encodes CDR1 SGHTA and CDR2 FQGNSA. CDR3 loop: CASHAQTSWDTKAFF.

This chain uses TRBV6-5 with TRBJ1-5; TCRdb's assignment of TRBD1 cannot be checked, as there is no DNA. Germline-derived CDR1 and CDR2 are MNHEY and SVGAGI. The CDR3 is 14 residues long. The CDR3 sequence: CASSYDRGHQPQHF.

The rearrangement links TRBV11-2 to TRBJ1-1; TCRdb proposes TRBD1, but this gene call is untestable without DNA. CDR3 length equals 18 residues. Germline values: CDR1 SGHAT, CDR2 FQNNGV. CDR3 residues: CASSLVGGIGTGNTEAFF.

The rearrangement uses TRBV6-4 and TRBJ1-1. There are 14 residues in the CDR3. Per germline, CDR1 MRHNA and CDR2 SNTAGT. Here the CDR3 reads CASSEEGSSTEAFF.

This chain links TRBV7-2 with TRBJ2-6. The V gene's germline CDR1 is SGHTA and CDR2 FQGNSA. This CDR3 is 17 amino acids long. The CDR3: CASSLVTVGTGANVLTF.

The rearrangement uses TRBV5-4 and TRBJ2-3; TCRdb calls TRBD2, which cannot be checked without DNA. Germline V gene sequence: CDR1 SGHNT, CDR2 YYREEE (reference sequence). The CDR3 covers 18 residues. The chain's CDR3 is CASSSLGTSGIKTDTQYF.

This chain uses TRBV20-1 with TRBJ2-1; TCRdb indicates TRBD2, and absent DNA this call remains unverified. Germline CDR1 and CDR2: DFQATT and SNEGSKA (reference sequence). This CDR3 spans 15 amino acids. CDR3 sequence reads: CSANPGLAAVNEQFF.

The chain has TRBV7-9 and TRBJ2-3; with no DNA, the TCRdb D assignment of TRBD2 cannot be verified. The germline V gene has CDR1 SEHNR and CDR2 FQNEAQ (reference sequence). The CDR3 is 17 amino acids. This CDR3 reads CASSSGPGLASTDTQYF.

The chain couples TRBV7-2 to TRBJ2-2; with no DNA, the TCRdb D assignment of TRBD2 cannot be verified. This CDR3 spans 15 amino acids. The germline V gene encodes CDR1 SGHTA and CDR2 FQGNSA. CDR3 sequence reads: CASSLGGQGGRELFF.

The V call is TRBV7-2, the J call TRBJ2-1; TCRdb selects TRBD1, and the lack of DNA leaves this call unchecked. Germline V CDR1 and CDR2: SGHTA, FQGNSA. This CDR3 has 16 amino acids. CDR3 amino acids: CASSSRQHRLYNEQFF.

CDR3 sequence: CASSPQGTTEDSPLHF. This chain joins TRBV9 and TRBJ1-6. The germline V gene encodes CDR1 SGDLS and CDR2 YYNGEE. The CDR3 spans 16 residues.

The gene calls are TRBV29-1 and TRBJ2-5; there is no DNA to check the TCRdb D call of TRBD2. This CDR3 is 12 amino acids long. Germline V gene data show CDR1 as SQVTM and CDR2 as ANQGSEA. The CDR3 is CSVRLARETQYF. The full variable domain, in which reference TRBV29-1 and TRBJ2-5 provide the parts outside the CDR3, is SAVISQKPSRDICQRGTSLTIQCQVDSQVTMMFWYRQQPGQSLTLIATANQGSEATYESGFVIDKFPISRPNLTFSTLTVSNMSPEDSSIYLCSVRLARETQYFGPGTRLLVL.

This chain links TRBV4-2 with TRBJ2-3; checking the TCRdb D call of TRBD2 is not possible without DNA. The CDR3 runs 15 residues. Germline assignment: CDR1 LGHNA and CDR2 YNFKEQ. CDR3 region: CASSQALGAGDTQYF.

CDR3 in amino acids: CASSQEHPGLAGDEQFF. The J gene is TRBJ2-1, the V gene TRBV4-2; TCRdb's D gene call, TRBD2, goes unchecked for lack of DNA. CDR3 length: 17 residues. Germline lookup yields CDR1 LGHNA and CDR2 YNFKEQ.

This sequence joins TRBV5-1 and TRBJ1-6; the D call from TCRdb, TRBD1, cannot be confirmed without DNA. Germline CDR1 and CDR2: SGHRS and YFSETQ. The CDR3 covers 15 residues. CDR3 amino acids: CASSSSTGGNSPLHF.

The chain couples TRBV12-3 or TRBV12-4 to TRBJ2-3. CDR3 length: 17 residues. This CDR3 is CASSVGLTQISTDTQYF.

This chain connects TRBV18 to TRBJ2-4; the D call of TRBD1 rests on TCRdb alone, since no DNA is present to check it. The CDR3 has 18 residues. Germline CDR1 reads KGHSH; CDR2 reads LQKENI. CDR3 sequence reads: CASSPLAGASGDKNIQYF.

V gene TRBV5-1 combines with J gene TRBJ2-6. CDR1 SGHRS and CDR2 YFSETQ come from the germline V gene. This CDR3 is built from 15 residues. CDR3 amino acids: CASSLWGPGANVLTF.